The entry below describes one T cell receptor (beta chain). These data originate in a study of T cells in Graves' hyperthyroidism and ophthalmopathy. The CDR3 has 13 residues. Germline V gene data show CDR1 as SGHRS and CDR2 as YFSETQ. Trimming removed 3 bases from V and 4 bases from J; junction bases left unmatched: 1. TCR beta CDR3 region amplification was performed from RNA transcripts. Initially, a first-round RT-PCR of the TCR CDR3 employed the HTBI primer set. TCRdb called the multiplex PCR reads again in MiXCR, with one record for every CDR3 protein. The sample has fewer than 450,000 distinct CDR3 sequences, about 17% seen once; the top ten hold almost 35%. Patients were aged 18 to 65, had disease duration under 2 months, and had newly diagnosed hyperthyroidism. Uncontrolled infection, other autoimmune disease, pregnancy or lactation excluded patients. Sampled blood dates from first hyperthyroidism diagnosis, and it precedes any ophthalmopathy symptoms. Fresh peripheral blood, 10 ml, yielded the PBMCs.

The gene calls are TRBV5-1 and TRBJ1-5; the match to TRBD1 covers 7 bases. The sequence was collected from a woman in her 30s with Graves' hyperthyroidism that later progressed to Graves' ophthalmopathy. Input material: blood. CDR3 amino acids: CASSSGQNQPQHF. The CDR3 DNA sequence: TGCGCCAGCAGCTCGGGACAGAATCAGCCCCAGCATTTT. Based on the CDR3 plus reference TRBV5-1 and TRBJ1-5, the full variable domain is KAGVTQTPRYLIKTRGQQVTLSCSPISGHRSVSWYQQTPGQGLQFLFEYFSETQRNKGNFPGRFSGRQFSNSRSEMNVSTLELGDSALYLCASSSGQNQPQHFGDGTRLSIL.